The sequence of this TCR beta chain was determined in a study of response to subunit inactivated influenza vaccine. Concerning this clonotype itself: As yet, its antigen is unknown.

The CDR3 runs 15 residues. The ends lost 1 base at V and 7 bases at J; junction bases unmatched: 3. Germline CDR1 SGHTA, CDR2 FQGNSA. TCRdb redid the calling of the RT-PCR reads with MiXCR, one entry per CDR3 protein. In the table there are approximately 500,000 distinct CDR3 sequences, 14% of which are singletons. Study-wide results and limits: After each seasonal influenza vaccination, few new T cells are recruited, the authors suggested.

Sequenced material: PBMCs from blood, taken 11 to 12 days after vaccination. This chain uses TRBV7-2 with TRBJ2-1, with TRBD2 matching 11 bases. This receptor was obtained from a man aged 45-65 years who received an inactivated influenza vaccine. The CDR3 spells CASSLGSGRGNEQFF. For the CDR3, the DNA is TGTGCCAGCAGCTTAGGTAGCGGGAGGGGGAATGAGCAGTTCTTC.